The 12 T cell receptor beta chains listed next were all sequenced from one sample in a study of blood T cell repertoires in COVID-19 (dated by TCRdb to the early 2020s). Receptors were amplified or captured by the immunoSEQ multiplex PCR assay. The source is immuneACCESS, and TCRdb retained only in-frame sequences with V and J called. Part of the clones is not carried over; for the studies checked, unresolved V genes explain less than half of this, and the remainder is unexplained. The sample data list about 150,000 clones, and roughly 80% of these were observed just once. The biggest ten clones account for 0.5% to 0.65% of the sample. The sequenced sample consisted of peripheral blood. These receptor sequences come from a man aged 55-75 years with acute or convalescent COVID-19.

V and J are TRBV6-2 or TRBV6-3 and TRBJ1-5, with D perhaps matching TRBD1 (6 bases). Germline CDR1 is MNHEY and CDR2 is SVGEGT. The CDR3 extends over 19 amino acids. The ends were cut back, 0 bases at V and 6 bases at J, with 24 bases in the middle. CDR3 sequence: CASSYSNRDPARGTQPQHF. CDR3 DNA: TGTGCCAGCAGTTACTCGAATCGAGACCCCGCCAGGGGCACTCAGCCCCAGCATTTT.

The rearrangement links TRBV14 to TRBJ2-2, with no clear D. CDR3 length: 11 amino acids. V was clipped by 5 bases and J by 9 bases, with 7 bases between them. Germline V CDR1 and CDR2: SGHDN, FVKESK. The CDR3 spells CASSSSRELFF. CDR3 DNA: TGTGCCAGCAGCTCGAGCAGGGAGCTGTTTTTT.

This sequence joins TRBV5-1 and TRBJ2-3; 11 nucleotides agree with TRBD2. Germline CDR1 and CDR2: SGHRS and YFSETQ. CDR3 size: 17 residues. With 4 bases clipped from V and 0 bases from J, the junction kept 7 bases outside the gene matches. The CDR3 loop reads CASSGPSGGRSTDTQYF. The CDR3 DNA reads TGCGCCAGCAGCGGGCCTAGCGGGGGGCGGAGCACAGATACGCAGTATTTT.

The genes are TRBV7-2 and TRBJ2-7; TRBD1 agrees at 7 bases. The CDR3 totals 15 residues. Looked up from germline, CDR1 is SGHTA and CDR2 is FQGNSA. The V segment lost 2 bases and the J segment 5 bases; nucleotides outside the gene matches: 9. The CDR3 here is CASSLSTGNFNEQYF. DNA for the CDR3: TGTGCCAGCAGCTTATCGACAGGGAATTTCAACGAGCAGTACTTC.

The J gene is TRBJ1-4, the V gene TRBV5-5; a weak D match, TRBD1 (5 bases). Between the trimmed V and J ends, which lost 4 bases and 5 bases, there was a span of 12 bases. The CDR3 runs to 14 residues. Germline assignment: CDR1 SGHKS and CDR2 YYEKEE (reference sequence). For the CDR3, the DNA is TGTGCCAGCAGCCGGGGGGACGGAAATGAAAAACTGTTTTTT. It specifies CASSRGDGNEKLFF.

This chain joins TRBV7-3 and TRBJ2-1; perhaps TRBD2 as D (5 bases). Germline CDR1 and CDR2: SGHTA and FQGTGA. This CDR3 has 15 amino acids. Trimming pared 2 bases from V and 9 bases from J, leaving 17 bases between. CDR3 DNA: TGTGCCAGCAGCTTAGGTCCGGGATCTAAGAGTGAGCAGTTCTTC. It codes for CASSLGPGSKSEQFF.

The gene calls are TRBV10-3 and TRBJ1-1; D perhaps matches TRBD1 (6 bases). CDR1 and CDR2 from the germline V gene are ENHRY and SYGVKD. The CDR3 is 13 residues long. V was cut by 7 bases and J by 3 bases, with 12 bases left in between. The CDR3 DNA is TGTGCCATCATTGATACAGGGTACACTGAAGCTTTCTTT. Translated, it gives CAIIDTGYTEAFF.

This clone was counted only a few times. The chain is built from TRBV11-2 and TRBJ2-2; 8 bases are a match to TRBD1. With V trimmed by 0 bases and J by 9 bases, 6 bases remained unmatched. Germline values: CDR1 SGHAT, CDR2 FQNNGV. CDR3 length equals 15 residues. The chain's CDR3 is CASSLETGGHRELFF. The DNA for the CDR3 is TGTGCCAGCAGCTTAGAAACAGGGGGACACCGGGAGCTGTTTTTT.

V and J are TRBV6-5 and TRBJ2-1, with D possibly being TRBD2 (6 bases). Trimming took 6 bases from V and 3 from J, leaving 15 bases between them. The CDR3 loop spans 15 amino acids. CDR1 is MNHEY and CDR2 is SVGAGI in the germline V gene. CDR3 sequence: CASRLGLQNYNEQFF. CDR3 coding DNA: TGTGCCAGCAGGCTGGGACTCCAAAACTACAATGAGCAGTTCTTC.

V and J are TRBV3-1 (or the pseudogene TRBV3-2) and TRBJ1-5; no reliable D call. The ends were cut back, 0 bases at V and 9 bases at J, with 6 bases in the middle. Germline V CDR1 and CDR2: LGHDT, YNNKEL (reference sequence). The CDR3 covers 12 residues. Here the CDR3 DNA reads TGTGCCAGCAGCCAAGACACGGGGCCCCAGCATTTT. It specifies CASSQDTGPQHF.

The V and J genes are TRBV7-6 and TRBJ2-3, with 7 nucleotides matching TRBD2. J lost 4 bases, V lost 0 bases, and 10 bases had no gene match. CDR1 and CDR2 from the germline V gene are SGHVS and FNYEAQ. There are 17 residues in the CDR3. The CDR3 spells CASSLAVGRGMADTQYF. CDR3 nucleotide sequence: TGTGCCAGCAGCTTAGCTGTTGGGCGGGGGATGGCAGATACGCAGTATTTT.

This clone was counted a single time. The chain carries TRBV7-2 and TRBJ2-1; D is undetermined. Germline loops: CDR1 SGHTA, CDR2 FQGNSA. With 0 bases removed from V and 6 bases from J, the gap between germline ends came to 9 bases. The CDR3 is 14 residues long. This CDR3 is CASSLAAASNEQFF. The CDR3 DNA is TGTGCCAGCAGCTTAGCGGCGGCGAGCAATGAGCAGTTCTTC.